This T cell receptor (beta chain) was obtained from a study of CXCR3-negative and CXCR3-positive naive CD8 T cells. Libraries of TRB cDNA were made by 5' RACE and carried UMIs. TCRdb re-called the 5' RACE reads and shows each CDR3 protein once, DNA omitted. The sample totals about 130,000 distinct CDR3 sequences. CDR1 and CDR2 from the germline V gene are SQVTM and ANQGSEA. The CDR3 loop spans 11 amino acids. Material: naive CXCR3- CD8+ T cells from blood. Subset in this sample: CD45RO-CCR7+CD27+CD95- naive CD8+ T cells lacking CXCR3 (TNR3-). The rearrangement links TRBV29-1 to TRBJ1-1. This clonotype originated in a human donor in good health. Some clones in this sample may be carry-over from other donors' samples. This CDR3 reads CSVLENTEAFF.